This paragraph reports one TCR beta chain. The sample originates from a study of T cell responses to AZD1222 COVID-19 vaccine. The protocol was immunoSEQ multiplex PCR, while the TCRdb copy is restricted to in-frame clones and leaves out a portion. Among about 99,000 clones listed, around nine tenths were seen once. The CDR3 covers 15 residues. Germline V gene data show CDR1 as MNHEY and CDR2 as SVGEGT. V was shortened by 5 bases and J by 8 bases, with 18 bases between the two germline ends. The sequencing used peripheral blood, collected 28 days after the second dose of the MenACWY control vaccine. The rearrangement uses TRBV6-2 or TRBV6-3 and TRBJ1-4, with D uncertain. This TCR was sampled from an adult who received the MenACWY meningococcal vaccine as a control. The CDR3 nucleotides read TGTGCCAGCAGTAAACCGGGATTAGGAGGAGAAAAACTGTTTTTT. Amino acid sequence: CASSKPGLGGEKLFF.